This record concerns one T cell receptor beta chain sequence. The source of the sample is a study of control samples from healthy donors and cancer patients. Germline loops: CDR1 MNHEY, CDR2 SVGAGI. Trimming removed 5 bases at V and 2 bases at J, with 3 bases between. The CDR3 contains 11 residues. TCRdb's copy holds only in-frame clones and misses some; the assay was immunoSEQ multiplex PCR. The data hold some 150,000 clones, with 90% to 95% observed a single time. Sequenced input: blood. This sequence was found in a man aged 40-55 years in good health. The V call is TRBV6-5, the J call TRBJ1-2; D remains ambiguous. The CDR3 coding sequence is TGTGCCAGCAGTCAAAACTATGGCTACACCTTC. Translating it yields CASSQNYGYTF.